This TCR beta chain comes out of a study of follicular helper T cells after annual influenza vaccination. Germline values: CDR1 SGHTA, CDR2 FQGNSA. CDR3 length equals 15 residues. V lost 5 bases, J lost 5 bases, and 11 bases stayed unmatched. Time point here: 2015-2016 season, 7 days after influenza vaccination. Each time point used roughly 35 to 110 mL of blood. Cells are cTfh (non-naive CD4+CXCR5+PD-1+), split by ICOS and CD38 into double-positive or double-negative. This clone was counted once. Here immunoSEQ multiplex PCR was the method, and the copy in TCRdb shows in-frame clones only, minus some. This table has about 5,600 clones, approximately 84% appearing once.

The TCR sequence derives from an adult who received the influenza vaccine. Source: CXCR5+ CD38- circulating T follicular helper cells from blood, taken 7 days after influenza vaccination. Subset defined: circulating Tfh, non-naive CD4+CXCR5+PD-1+ (ICOS+CD38+ or ICOS-CD38-). The chain is built from TRBV7-2 and TRBJ1-2, with TRBD1 matching over 7 bases. DNA of the CDR3: TGTGCCAGCAGCGAACAGGGGCCACCGGGGTATGGCTACACCTTC. This translates into CASSEQGPPGYGYTF.